This T cell receptor beta chain came from a study of blood T cell repertoires in COVID-19. In the original processing: Researchers report that nucleated cell counts were estimated from reference gene primer amplification. Libraries were prepared by immunoSEQ multiplex PCR; TCRdb keeps only in-frame clonotypes and omits some of them. V, J and clone size reflect that table, while D and trimming were determined from the DNA. The sample consists of some 280,000 clones, around four fifths of them appearing once. This clone was seen repeatedly, ten times or more. V shed 3 bases, J shed 0 bases, and the junction held 6 bases outside the gene matches. CDR3 length equals 16 residues. Germline values: CDR1 SEHNR, CDR2 FQNEAQ (reference sequence).

Specimen: peripheral blood. The clonotype was recovered from a woman aged 50 to 65 with active or convalescent COVID-19. The chain joins TRBV7-9 to TRBJ2-7; TRBD1 matches at 9 bases. The CDR3 bases are TGTGCCAGCAGCTTCGTCGACAGGGGGGGCTCCTACGAGCAGTACTTC. It yields the protein CASSFVDRGGSYEQYF.